This T cell receptor (beta chain) originates from a study of quantifying T cell responses using KT2 cells. Study-level background: cDNA was made from DNase-treated RNA using alpha and beta constant primers.

An oligo carrying a UMI was ligated to the cDNA 3' end. The first PCR ran 3 to 5 cycles with an equimolar RC1.1 and RC1.2 beta primer mix. TCRdb reanalysed the UMI-ligation and nested PCR reads using MiXCR and keeps one entry per CDR3 protein. Among 60,000 or so distinct CDR3 sequences, about 12% were seen once, and the ten largest hold around 9.9%. KT2, a clone with a known TCR, was spiked into unfractionated PBMC. A range of KT2-to-PBMC ratios was made using fixed PBMC numbers. The CDR3 loop spans 18 amino acids. V trimming: 6 bases; J trimming: 1 base; junction bases outside the gene matches: 15. CDR1 and CDR2 from the germline V gene are LNHDA and SQIVND (reference sequence).

This receptor was identified in a human donor. The chain is built from TRBV19 and TRBJ1-1; TRBD1 agrees at 9 bases. The specimen sequenced was PBMCs spiked with cells of the T cell clone KT2. CDR3 bases: TGTGCCAGTAGGGCGAGAGGGACAGGGATACCGAAGAACACTGAAGCTTTCTTT. This translates into CASRARGTGIPKNTEAFF.